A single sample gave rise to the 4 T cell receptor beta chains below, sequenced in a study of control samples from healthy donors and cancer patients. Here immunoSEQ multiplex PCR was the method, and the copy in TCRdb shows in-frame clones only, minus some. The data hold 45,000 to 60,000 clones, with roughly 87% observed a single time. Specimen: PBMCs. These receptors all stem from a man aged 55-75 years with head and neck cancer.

CDR3 sequence (DNA): TGTGCCAGCAGCCTAGACTCGCCAACCGGGGAGCTGTTTTTT. It translates to CASSLDSPTGELFF. This chain uses TRBV6-5 with TRBJ2-2; D remains unclear. The ends were cut back, 6 bases at V and 5 bases at J, with 13 bases in the middle. CDR3 length: 14 residues. Germline CDR1 MNHEY, CDR2 SVGAGI.

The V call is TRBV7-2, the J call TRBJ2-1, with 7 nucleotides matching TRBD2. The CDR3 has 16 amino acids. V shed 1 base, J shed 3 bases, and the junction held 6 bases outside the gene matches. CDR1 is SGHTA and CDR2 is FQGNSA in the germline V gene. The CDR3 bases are TGTGCCAGCAGCTTAGGGGTAGGGGAGGGCTACAATGAGCAGTTCTTC. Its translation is CASSLGVGEGYNEQFF.

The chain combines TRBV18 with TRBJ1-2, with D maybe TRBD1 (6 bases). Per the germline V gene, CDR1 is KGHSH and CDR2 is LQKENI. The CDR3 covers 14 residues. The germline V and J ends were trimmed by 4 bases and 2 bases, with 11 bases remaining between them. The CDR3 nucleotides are TGTGCCAGCTCACGGACAGAGGGGAACTATGGCTACACCTTC. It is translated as CASSRTEGNYGYTF.

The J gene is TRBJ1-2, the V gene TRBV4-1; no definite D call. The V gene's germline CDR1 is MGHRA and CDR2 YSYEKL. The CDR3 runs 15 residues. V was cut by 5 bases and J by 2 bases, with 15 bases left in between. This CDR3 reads CASSSSLDSNYGYTF. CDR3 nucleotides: TGCGCCAGCAGCTCTTCTCTTGATTCCAACTATGGCTACACCTTC.